The sequence of this T cell receptor beta chain was determined in a study of OX40 agonist ivuxolimab in advanced cancers. Study information: The patients got ivuxolimab, which is an agonistic anti-OX40 (CD134) antibody. Partial responses, seen in three patients, involved one hepatocellular carcinoma and two cutaneous melanomas.

General study results and limits: At 0.1 to 3.0 mg/kg and by week 6, CD4+ and CD8+ T cells in the blood had expanded clonally.

About this clone: Its antigen is as yet unknown.

Clones were sequenced by immunoSEQ multiplex PCR, and TCRdb holds only the in-frame ones, with some missing. The sample has 80,000 or so clones; about 90% are singletons. Trimming took 0 bases from V and 3 from J, leaving 8 bases between them. Germline assignment: CDR1 LGHNA and CDR2 YNFKEQ. The CDR3 loop spans 15 amino acids. The clonotype was recovered from an adult with an advanced solid tumor such as melanoma, head and neck, liver or kidney cancer. The genes are TRBV4-2 and TRBJ1-4, with D perhaps TRBD1 (6 bases). The source material was CD4+ or CD8+ T cells sorted from blood, sampled in a trial of the OX40 agonist ivuxolimab. CDR3 in amino acids: CASSQEGGPNEKLFF. In DNA, the CDR3 is TGTGCCAGCAGCCAAGAAGGGGGGCCTAATGAAAAACTGTTTTTT.